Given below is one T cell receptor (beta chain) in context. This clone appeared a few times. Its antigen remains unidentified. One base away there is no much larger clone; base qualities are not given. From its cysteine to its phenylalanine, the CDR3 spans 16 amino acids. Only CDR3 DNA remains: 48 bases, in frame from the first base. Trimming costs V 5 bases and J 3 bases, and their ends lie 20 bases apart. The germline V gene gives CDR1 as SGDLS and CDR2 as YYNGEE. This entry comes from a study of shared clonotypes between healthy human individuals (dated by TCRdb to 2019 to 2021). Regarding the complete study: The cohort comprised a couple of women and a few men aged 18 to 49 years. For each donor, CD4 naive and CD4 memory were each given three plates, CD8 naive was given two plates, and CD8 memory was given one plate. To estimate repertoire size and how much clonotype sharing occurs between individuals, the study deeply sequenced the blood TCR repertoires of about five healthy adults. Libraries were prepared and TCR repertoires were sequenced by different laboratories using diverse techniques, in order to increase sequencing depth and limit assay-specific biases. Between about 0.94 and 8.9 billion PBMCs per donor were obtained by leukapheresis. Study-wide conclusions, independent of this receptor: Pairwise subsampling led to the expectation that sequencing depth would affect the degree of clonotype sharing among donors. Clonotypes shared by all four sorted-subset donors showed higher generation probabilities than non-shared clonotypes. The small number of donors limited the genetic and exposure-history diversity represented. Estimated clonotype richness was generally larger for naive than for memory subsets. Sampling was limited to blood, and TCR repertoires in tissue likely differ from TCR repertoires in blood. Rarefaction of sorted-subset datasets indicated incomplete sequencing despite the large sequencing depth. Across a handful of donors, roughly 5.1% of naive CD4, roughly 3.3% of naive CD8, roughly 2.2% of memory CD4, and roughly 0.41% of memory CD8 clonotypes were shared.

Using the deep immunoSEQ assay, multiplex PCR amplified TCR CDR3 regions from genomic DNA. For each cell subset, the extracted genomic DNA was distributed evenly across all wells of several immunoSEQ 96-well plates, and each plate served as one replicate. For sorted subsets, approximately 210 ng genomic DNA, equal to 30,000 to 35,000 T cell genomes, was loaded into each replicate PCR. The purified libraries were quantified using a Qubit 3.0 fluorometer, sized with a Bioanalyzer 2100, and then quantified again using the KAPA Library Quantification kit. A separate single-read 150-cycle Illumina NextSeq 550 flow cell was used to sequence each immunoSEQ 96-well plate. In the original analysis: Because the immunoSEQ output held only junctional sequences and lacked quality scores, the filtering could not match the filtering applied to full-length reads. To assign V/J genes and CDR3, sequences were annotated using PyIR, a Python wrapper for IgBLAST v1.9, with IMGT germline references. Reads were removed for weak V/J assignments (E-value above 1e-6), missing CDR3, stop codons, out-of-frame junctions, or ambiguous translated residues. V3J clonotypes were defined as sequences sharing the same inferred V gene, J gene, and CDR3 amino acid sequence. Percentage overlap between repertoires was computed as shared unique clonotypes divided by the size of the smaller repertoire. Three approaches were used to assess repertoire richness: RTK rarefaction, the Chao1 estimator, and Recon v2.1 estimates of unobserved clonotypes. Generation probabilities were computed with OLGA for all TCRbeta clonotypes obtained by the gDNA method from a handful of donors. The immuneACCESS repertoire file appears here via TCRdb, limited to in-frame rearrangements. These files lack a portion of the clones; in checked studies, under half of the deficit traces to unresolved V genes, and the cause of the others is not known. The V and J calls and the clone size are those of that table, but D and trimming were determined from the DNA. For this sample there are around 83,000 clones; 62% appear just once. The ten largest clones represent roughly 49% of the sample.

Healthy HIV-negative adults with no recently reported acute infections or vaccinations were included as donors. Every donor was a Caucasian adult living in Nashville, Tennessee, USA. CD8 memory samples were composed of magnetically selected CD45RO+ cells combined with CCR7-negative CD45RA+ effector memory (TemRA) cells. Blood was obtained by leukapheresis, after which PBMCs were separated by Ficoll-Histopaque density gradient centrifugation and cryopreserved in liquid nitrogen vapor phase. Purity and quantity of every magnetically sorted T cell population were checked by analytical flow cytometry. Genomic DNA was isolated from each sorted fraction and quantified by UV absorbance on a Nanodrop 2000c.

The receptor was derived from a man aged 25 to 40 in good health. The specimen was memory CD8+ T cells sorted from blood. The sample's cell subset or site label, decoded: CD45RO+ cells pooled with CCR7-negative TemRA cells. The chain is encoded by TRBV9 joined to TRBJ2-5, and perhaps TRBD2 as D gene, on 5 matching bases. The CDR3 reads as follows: CASSLATSLKEETQYF. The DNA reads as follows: TGTGCCAGCAGTCTAGCCACTAGTTTAAAGGAAGAGACCCAGTACTTC.